Listed below are T cell receptor beta chains from one sample, sequenced in a study of siplizumab effects on memory and regulatory T cells. Data came from immunoSEQ multiplex PCR; TCRdb stores just in-frame clones and leaves some out. This sample has about 97,000 clones, with around 90% found just once. The sequencing input was non-Treg CD4+ T cells sorted from blood. These receptors originate from a human donor in good health. Each CDR3 is given with its conserved first and last residue. A D gene is named only where the DNA matches it firmly. Size tells how often a clone was seen (once, few, many) or the class of an expanded clone, and some rows leave it out.

TRBJ1-4	-	-	TRBV6-5	CASSPLRGRNEKLFF	TGTGCCAGCAGTCCCCTCCGGGGGCGGAATGAAAAACTGTTTTTT
TRBJ2-7	TRBD1	-	TRBV5-1	CASSSAGGAFGEQYF	TGCGCCAGCAGCTCGGCAGGGGGCGCATTCGGCGAGCAGTACTTC
TRBJ2-7	-	-	TRBV7-2	CASSPSPSFYEQYF	TGTGCCAGCAGCCCCAGCCCCTCTTTCTACGAGCAGTACTTC
TRBJ2-2	-	-	TRBV4-2	CASSQDWGGSNTGELFF	TGTGCCAGCAGCCAAGATTGGGGCGGATCGAACACCGGGGAGCTGTTTTTT
TRBJ1-4	TRBD1	-	TRBV7-9	CASSGQGVGEKLFF	TGTGCCAGCAGCGGACAGGGGGTGGGTGAAAAACTGTTTTTT
TRBJ2-2	TRBD2	-	TRBV7-2	CASSLGLPRNTGELFF	TGTGCCAGCAGCCTGGGACTACCCAGAAACACCGGGGAGCTGTTTTTT
TRBJ1-3	-	-	TRBV4-1	CASSQGSSGNTIYF	TGCGCCAGCAGCCAAGGGTCCTCTGGAAACACCATATATTTT
TRBJ1-3	-	-	TRBV6-6	CASSPDSKGNTIYF	TGTGCCAGCAGTCCGGACAGTAAAGGAAACACCATATATTTT
TRBJ2-3	TRBD2	-	TRBV7-6	CASSSRTSGRTDTQYF	TGTGCCAGCAGCTCGCGGACTAGCGGCCGCACAGATACGCAGTATTTT
TRBJ2-5	TRBD1	-	TRBV28	CASRNRGETQYF	TGTGCCAGCAGGAACAGGGGAGAGACCCAGTACTTC
TRBJ2-2	TRBD1	once	TRBV7-8	CASSWDRNTGELFF	TGTGCCAGCAGCTGGGACAGAAACACCGGGGAGCTGTTTTTT
TRBJ2-3	-	-	TRBV29-1	CSVEVVQGLNIGEADTQYF	TGCAGCGTTGAAGTAGTACAGGGTCTTAATATCGGGGAGGCAGATACGCAGTATTTT
TRBJ2-3	TRBD2	-	TRBV4-1	CASSQDSGRARADTQYF	TGCGCCAGCAGCCAAGATAGCGGGAGGGCTAGGGCAGATACGCAGTATTTT
TRBJ2-3	-	-	TRBV4-3	CASSRAGLTDTQYF	TGCGCCAGCAGCCGAGCAGGGTTGACAGATACGCAGTATTTT
TRBJ2-3	-	-	TRBV7-3	CASSPSMMDTQYF	TGTGCCAGCAGCCCCTCGATGATGGATACGCAGTATTTT
TRBJ2-7	-	-	TRBV19	CASSTQGKLYEQYF	TGTGCCAGTAGTACGCAGGGGAAACTTTACGAGCAGTACTTC
TRBJ2-7	-	-	TRBV11-2	CASSLDSTGDEQYF	TGTGCCAGCAGCTTAGATTCTACGGGAGACGAGCAGTACTTC
TRBJ1-4	-	-	TRBV6-4	CASSDSGGSRSDEKLFF	TGTGCCAGCAGTGACTCGGGCGGTAGTAGGTCGGACGAAAAACTGTTTTTT
TRBJ2-5	TRBD2	-	TRBV5-4	CASSELLAGGRETQYF	TGTGCCAGCAGCGAGCTACTAGCGGGAGGGCGGGAGACCCAGTACTTC
TRBJ1-2	-	-	TRBV11-2	CASSLGTRYGYTF	TGTGCCAGCAGCCTCGGGACAAGATATGGCTACACCTTC
TRBJ2-1	TRBD2	once	TRBV5-1	CASSKAGGREQFF	TGCGCCAGCAGTAAAGCGGGGGGGCGTGAGCAGTTCTTC
TRBJ1-4	TRBD1	-	TRBV5-4	CASFGTANEKLFF	TGTGCCAGCTTCGGGACAGCTAATGAAAAACTGTTTTTT
TRBJ2-4	-	-	TRBV2	CASSEGLAKNIQYF	TGTGCCAGCAGTGAGGGGCTAGCCAAAAACATTCAGTACTTC
TRBJ1-3	-	-	TRBV25-1	CASSGQDSGNTIYF	TGTGCCAGCAGTGGACAGGACTCTGGAAACACCATATATTTT
TRBJ1-5	TRBD1	-	TRBV6-1	CASSASGGGQPQHF	TGTGCCAGCAGTGCATCAGGGGGCGGACAGCCCCAGCATTTT
TRBJ2-7	TRBD2	-	TRBV5-4	CASRLERDSYEQYF	TGTGCCAGCAGGCTTGAGCGGGACTCCTACGAGCAGTACTTC